This TCR beta chain is from a study of human T cells and chemical hapten exposure. About the study: Patch tests containing 0.01% DPC, applied to the upper back, were read at 6 days.

This clonotype occurred many times. The junction had 8 bases not matched to a gene; V was cut back by 3 bases and J by 4 bases. Germline values: CDR1 SGDLS, CDR2 YYNGEE. The CDR3 covers 16 residues. Time point indicated: pre-sensitization, week 0. The treatment: therapeutic diphenylcyclopropenone sensitization with weekly scalp DPC. It was the library that attached unique molecular identifiers to individual cDNA molecules. TCRdb analysed the RACE reads with MiXCR anew, one entry per CDR3 protein. This sample has 350,000 to 450,000 distinct CDR3 sequences, with 5.1% found just once. The receptor's source is a woman in her forties or fifties with alopecia areata. Some clones in this sample may be carry-over from other donors' samples. The V call is TRBV9, the J call TRBJ2-3; 10 nucleotides match TRBD1. The specimen was whole blood, collected in connection with sensitization to the hapten diphenylcyclopropenone (DPC). CDR3 nucleotide sequence: TGTGCCAGCAGCGCCAGACAGGGGGCTTTGGCAGATACGCAGTATTTT. This encodes CASSARQGALADTQYF.